This passage covers 28 T cell receptor beta chains from one sample sequenced in a study of blood T cells in healthy people across ages. Primed by a sample-barcoded 5' primer and a J-beta primer mix, a second PCR proceeded for 7 to 11 cycles. Each CDR3 protein gets one entry after TCRdb re-called the 5' RACE reads with MiXCR. The data contain 550,000 to 600,000 distinct CDR3 sequences, roughly 43% of them seen just once; the ten biggest clones take up about 26%. Material for sequencing was blood. Source of these receptors: an elderly man in good health.

Ten or more counts support this clonotype. The rearrangement uses TRBV3-1 and TRBJ1-2; possible D gene TRBD1, 6 bases. The CDR3 is 14 amino acids. Looked up from germline, CDR1 is LGHDT and CDR2 is YNNKEL (reference sequence). V was pared by 4 bases and J by 6 bases, with 15 bases between. This CDR3 reads CASSLQGQANGYTF. The CDR3 DNA follows: TGTGCCAGCAGCCTCCAGGGGCAGGCGAATGGCTACACCTTC.

The chain carries TRBV29-1 and TRBJ2-1; D unresolved. There are 12 residues in the CDR3. Trimming removed 3 bases from V and 6 bases from J, with 9 bases in between. The germline gives CDR1 SQVTM, CDR2 ANQGSEA. The chain's CDR3 is CSVDSARNEQFF. The CDR3 nucleotides are TGCAGCGTTGATTCCGCACGCAATGAGCAGTTCTTC.

This clonotype was detected only a few times. This sequence joins TRBV29-1 and TRBJ2-5; D unclear. The CDR3 extends over 14 amino acids. Germline-derived CDR1 and CDR2 are SQVTM and ANQGSEA. V was clipped by 3 bases and J by 5 bases, with 16 bases between them. The DNA for the CDR3 is TGCAGCGTTGATCTAACCACCCTGGGGGAGACCCAGTACTTC. It specifies CSVDLTTLGETQYF. The variable domain in full, with the rest retrieved from reference TRBV29-1 and TRBJ2-5, is SAVISQKPSRDICQRGTSLTIQCQVDSQVTMMFWYRQQPGQSLTLIATANQGSEATYESGFVIDKFPISRPNLTFSTLTVSNMSPEDSSIYLCSVDLTTLGETQYFGPGTRLLVL.

This clonotype was recorded many times. The genes are TRBV29-1 and TRBJ2-1; 8 nucleotides line up with TRBD2. From germline, CDR1 is SQVTM and CDR2 ANQGSEA. The V and J ends lost 7 bases and 0 bases, in that order; junction bases with no gene match: 8. The CDR3 consists of 15 residues. The CDR3 loop reads CSAQVAGHSYNEQFF. In nucleotides, the CDR3 is TGCAGCGCCCAGGTAGCGGGACACTCCTACAATGAGCAGTTCTTC.

This clonotype was detected only a few times. The junction departs from germline at one end; a sequencing error may be responsible. The chain combines TRBV6-2 or TRBV6-3 with TRBJ2-1; D may be TRBD1 (6 bases). CDR3 length: 15 residues. Germline V gene data show CDR1 as MNHEY and CDR2 as SVGEGT. For the CDR3, the DNA is TGTGCCAGCACTTACCGCAGGGGCCTCTACAATGAGCAGTTCTTC. Translation: CASTYRRGLYNEQFF.

Many counts were recorded for this clonotype. The CDR3 loop reads CSVEQGRGSETQYF. CDR3 sequence (DNA): TGCAGCGTTGAACAGGGCAGGGGTTCGGAGACCCAGTACTTC. The chain carries TRBV29-1 and TRBJ2-5, with D tentatively TRBD1 (6 bases). Germline CDR1 and CDR2: SQVTM and ANQGSEA. With 2 bases removed from V and 5 bases from J, the gap between germline ends came to 15 bases. This CDR3 region has 14 residues.

This clonotype was recorded a few times. The chain is built from TRBV20-1 and TRBJ2-3; possibly TRBD2 for D (6 bases). Germline lookup yields CDR1 DFQATT and CDR2 SNEGSKA (reference sequence). This CDR3 contains 12 residues. The V and J ends lost 6 bases and 2 bases respectively, with 9 bases between them. The DNA for the CDR3 is TGCAGTGCCCCGGGAGACACAGATACGCAGTATTTT. Its translation is CSAPGDTDTQYF.

The chain employs TRBV5-1 and TRBJ2-1; D possibly corresponds to TRBD2 (6 bases). Trimming removed 7 bases from V and 6 bases from J, with 17 bases in between. Germline CDR1 is SGHRS and CDR2 is YFSETQ. The CDR3 is made up of 14 amino acids. CDR3 residues: CASCRGGESNEQFF. CDR3 bases: TGCGCCAGCTGCAGAGGCGGGGAAAGCAATGAGCAGTTCTTC.

V usage is TRBV6-2 or TRBV6-3 and J usage is TRBJ2-5; D might be TRBD1 (5 bases). V dropped 5 bases and J dropped 2 bases, with 15 bases sitting between them. The CDR3 totals 15 residues. CDR1 is MNHEY, CDR2 SVGEGT, per germline. CDR3 sequence reads: CASSPRQTRQETQYF. DNA for the CDR3: TGTGCCAGCAGTCCCCGACAGACGCGGCAAGAGACCCAGTACTTC.

The chain joins TRBV7-2 to TRBJ2-4; the D gene could be TRBD1 or TRBD2 (6 bases each). This CDR3 has 16 amino acids. Germline V gene sequence: CDR1 SGHTA, CDR2 FQGNSA. V lost 1 base to trimming and J lost 7 bases, with 17 bases between them. This chain's CDR3 is CASSLVGGAVLNIQYF. The CDR3 DNA reads TGTGCCAGCAGCTTAGTGGGGGGCGCGGTGCTGAACATTCAGTACTTC. Supplemented by reference TRBV7-2 and TRBJ2-4, the full variable domain reads GAGVSQSPSNKVTEKGKDVELRCDPISGHTALYWYRQSLGQGLEFLIYFQGNSAPDKSGLPSDRFSAERTGGSVSTLTIQRTQQEDSAVYLCASSLVGGAVLNIQYFGAGTRLSVL.

The chain links TRBV14 to TRBJ2-3; 11 bases map to TRBD2. The trim removed 3 bases at V and 1 base at J, leaving 6 bases unmatched. CDR3 length: 17 amino acids. Germline lookup yields CDR1 SGHDN and CDR2 FVKESK. The CDR3 loop is CASSHLLTSGGTDTQYF. The CDR3 nucleotides read TGTGCCAGCAGCCACCTCCTGACTAGCGGGGGCACAGATACGCAGTATTTT.

To note about this clonotype: The junction departs from the called germline gene at one end, perhaps through a read error. The V and J genes are TRBV7-3 and TRBJ2-3, with TRBD2 matching over 9 bases. Per the germline V gene, CDR1 is SGHTA and CDR2 is FQGTGA. The CDR3 runs to 16 residues. CDR3 bases: TGTACCAGCAGCTTTGATAGCGGGGGTATCGCAGATACGCAGTATTTT. Translated: CTSSFDSGGIADTQYF.

This clonotype was observed many times. The CDR3 sequence: CASSLAQLNRGYTEAFF. CDR3 DNA sequence: TGCGCCAGCAGCTTGGCCCAATTAAACAGGGGCTACACTGAAGCTTTCTTT. The chain uses TRBV5-1 and TRBJ1-1; 7 bases are a match to TRBD1. The length of the CDR3 is 17 residues. CDR1 SGHRS and CDR2 YFSETQ come from the germline V gene. V trimming: 0 bases; J trimming: 3 bases; junction bases outside the gene matches: 11. The variable domain in full, with the rest retrieved from reference TRBV5-1 and TRBJ1-1, is KAGVTQTPRYLIKTRGQQVTLSCSPISGHRSVSWYQQTPGQGLQFLFEYFSETQRNKGNFPGRFSGRQFSNSRSEMNVSTLELGDSALYLCASSLAQLNRGYTEAFFGQGTRLTVV.

The chain links TRBV7-2 to TRBJ2-1; TRBD2 matches 11 bases. Germline CDR1 SGHTA, CDR2 FQGNSA. V lost 5 bases and J lost 6; bases outside the gene matches: 6. The CDR3 has 15 amino acids. As DNA, the CDR3 is TGTGCCAGCAGCCTACTAGCGGGAGTTTCCAATGAGCAGTTCTTC. Its translation is CASSLLAGVSNEQFF.

The rearrangement uses TRBV11-3 and TRBJ2-1; no firm D call. Trimming removed 3 bases at V and 5 bases at J, with 8 bases between. The CDR3 loop spans 13 amino acids. Germline-derived CDR1 and CDR2 are SGHNT and YENEEA. The CDR3 DNA reads TGTGCCAGCAGCTTCGGACCCCACAATGAGCAGTTCTTC. It is translated as CASSFGPHNEQFF.

The V call is TRBV9, the J call TRBJ2-1; TRBD2 might be the D (6 bases). The CDR3 length is 13 residues. V shed 0 bases and J shed 10 bases, with 11 bases lying between them. The germline V gene has CDR1 SGDLS and CDR2 YYNGEE. The CDR3 here is CASSVGDLGEQFF. In nucleotides, the CDR3 is TGTGCCAGCAGCGTAGGGGACTTGGGGGAGCAGTTCTTC.

The V gene is TRBV5-6, the J gene TRBJ1-2; D not resolved. Germline lookup yields CDR1 SGHDT and CDR2 YYEEEE. CDR3 length: 15 residues. Between the trimmed V and J ends, which lost 6 bases and 4 bases, there was a span of 19 bases. CDR3 sequence (DNA): TGTGCCAGCAATTCTATTTCCGAGGCAGCCTATGGCTACACCTTC. Amino acids: CASNSISEAAYGYTF.

J is TRBJ2-5 and V is TRBV6-2 or TRBV6-3; D not certain. The CDR3 extends over 15 amino acids. The germline V and J ends were trimmed by 0 bases and 1 base, with 9 bases remaining between them. CDR1 MNHEY and CDR2 SVGEGT come from the germline V gene. The CDR3 DNA follows: TGTGCCAGCAGTTACTCGGGGATGAGCCAAGAGACCCAGTACTTC. The encoded protein is CASSYSGMSQETQYF.

The V call is TRBV20-1, the J call TRBJ2-1; D is possibly TRBD2 (5 bases). The DNA matches TRBJ2-7 better at its end, which makes the J call doubtful. Germline V CDR1 and CDR2: DFQATT, SNEGSKA (reference sequence). The CDR3 runs 13 residues. The CDR3 loop reads CSARAATRLGQYF. DNA of the CDR3: TGCAGTGCTAGAGCGGCCACTAGGTTAGGGCAGTACTTC.

This clonotype was found a few times. This sequence joins TRBV5-1 and TRBJ2-3; 7 nucleotides agree with TRBD1. Trimming removed 4 bases from V and 1 base from J; junction bases left unmatched: 12. The CDR3 extends over 17 amino acids. CDR1 and CDR2 from the germline V gene are SGHRS and YFSETQ. The CDR3 loop reads CASSTVLGGQGTDTQYF. The CDR3, as DNA: TGCGCCAGCAGCACAGTGTTGGGCGGACAGGGCACAGATACGCAGTATTTT.

The chain carries TRBV9 and TRBJ1-3; the D is unclear. V was cut by 4 bases and J by 0 bases, with 11 bases left in between. This CDR3 contains 15 residues. Per germline, CDR1 SGDLS and CDR2 YYNGEE. CDR3 region: CASSFDRDSGNTIYF. The DNA for the CDR3 is TGTGCCAGCAGCTTTGACCGCGACTCTGGAAACACCATATATTTT.

The chain recombines TRBV20-1 with TRBJ2-5; D is ambiguous. The CDR3 loop spans 13 amino acids. V was trimmed by 0 bases and J by 5 bases, leaving 10 bases between them. Germline V lookup: CDR1 DFQATT, CDR2 SNEGSKA (reference sequence). The CDR3 DNA sequence: TGCAGTGCTAGAGATGGGCGGCGGGAGACCCAGTACTTC. Translating it yields CSARDGRRETQYF.

On this clonotype itself: The junction departs from germline at one end; a sequencing error may be responsible. The J gene is TRBJ2-7, the V gene TRBV7-2; the match to TRBD2 covers 7 bases. The J call is doubtful: the DNA matches TRBJ2-5 better. The CDR3 has 16 residues. The germline V gene has CDR1 SGHTA and CDR2 FQGNSA. CDR3 sequence reads: CASSPGREWWGETQYF. CDR3 DNA sequence: TGCGCCAGCAGCCCGGGGCGGGAGTGGTGGGGAGAGACCCAGTACTTC.

The chain uses TRBV7-9 and TRBJ2-1; 10 nucleotides align to TRBD2. The germline gives CDR1 SEHNR, CDR2 FQNEAQ (reference sequence). J lost 2 bases, V lost 7 bases, and 11 bases had no gene match. The CDR3 is made up of 17 amino acids. In nucleotides, the CDR3 is TGTGCCAGCACCCCTTATTCCGGGACTAGCGCCTACAATGAGCAGTTCTTC. Translated, it gives CASTPYSGTSAYNEQFF.

The chain couples TRBV14 to TRBJ2-1; 10 nucleotides match TRBD2. TRBJ2-7 matches the DNA end more closely, so the J call is doubtful. The CDR3 loop spans 16 amino acids. CDR1 and CDR2 from the germline V gene are SGHDN and FVKESK. In nucleotides, the CDR3 is TGTGCCAGCAGCCCGCGGACTAGCGGCTACTACAATGAGCAGTACTTC. Encoded protein: CASSPRTSGYYNEQYF.

For this clonotype: At one boundary the junction diverges from the germline segment, which might be a read error. J is TRBJ1-1 and V is TRBV25-1; TRBD1 might be the D (6 bases). CDR3 length equals 13 residues. Germline CDR1 MGHDK, CDR2 SYGVNS. The CDR3 DNA is TGTGCCATCAGTGGTAGGGGGGTACCTGAAGCTTTCTTT. It specifies CAISGRGVPEAFF.

The J gene is TRBJ2-3, the V gene TRBV5-1; 7 nucleotides agree with TRBD1. The junction had 4 bases not matched to a gene; V was cut back by 0 bases and J by 0 bases. Looked up from germline, CDR1 is SGHRS and CDR2 is YFSETQ. The CDR3 spans 16 residues. The CDR3 sequence is CASSLEGGGSTDTQYF. The DNA for the CDR3 is TGCGCCAGCAGCTTGGAAGGGGGCGGGAGCACAGATACGCAGTATTTT.

The gene calls are TRBV29-1 and TRBJ2-1, with 10 bases matching TRBD1. V lost 1 base, J lost 7 bases, and 4 bases stayed unmatched. The germline gives CDR1 SQVTM, CDR2 ANQGSEA. This CDR3 is built from 14 residues. The CDR3 DNA is TGCAGCGTTGAAGTACGGACAGGGGGGAATGAGCAGTTCTTC. Translated, it gives CSVEVRTGGNEQFF.